The entry that follows covers one TCR beta chain sequence. These data are taken from a study of blood T cell repertoires in COVID-19. Study as a whole: From the United States, Italy and Spain came samples of acute and convalescent COVID-19.

Germline assignment: CDR1 LGHNA and CDR2 YNFKEQ. Unmatched junction bases numbered 7, after V lost 3 bases and J lost 8 bases. The CDR3 is made up of 17 amino acids. Generated by immunoSEQ multiplex PCR, the TCRdb table keeps only in-frame clones and is missing some. The sample includes fewer than 300,000 clones, 75% to 95% of them seen just once. Recovered status applied to Cohort 3 donors who had two consecutive negative PCRs. It also applied to those with clearance or with symptom resolution. Sequencing used PBMCs or T cells enriched from blood (not recorded which). J is TRBJ2-1 and V is TRBV4-2, with 16 nucleotides matching TRBD2. This receptor was taken from a woman younger than 45 who had recovered from COVID-19. This CDR3 reads CASSQGLAGGPGYEQFF. The CDR3 DNA sequence: TGTGCCAGCAGCCAGGGACTAGCGGGAGGGCCGGGGTATGAGCAGTTCTTC.